These 3 T cell receptor beta chains were all obtained from the same sample, sequenced in a study of cytomegalovirus exposure and HLA in healthy donors. Primers: 60 Vbeta forward and 13 Jbeta reverse. Generated by immunoSEQ multiplex PCR, the TCRdb table keeps only in-frame clones and is missing some. The data hold over 100,000 clones, with 79% observed a single time. Input material: PBMCs. These receptors originate from a woman younger than 35 in good health and CMV-seropositive.

The gene calls are TRBV7-3 and TRBJ2-7, with a possible D match to TRBD2 (5 bases). Germline V lookup: CDR1 SGHTA, CDR2 FQGTGA. Trimming removed 5 bases from V and 3 bases from J, with 11 bases in between. The CDR3 has 13 amino acids. The CDR3 DNA sequence: TGTGCCAGCAGCATCGCACGGGGCTACGAGCAGTACTTC. This encodes CASSIARGYEQYF.

The V and J genes are TRBV9 and TRBJ1-2; TRBD1 agrees at 7 bases. CDR1 is SGDLS, CDR2 YYNGEE, per germline. CDR3 length equals 14 residues. Trimming cost V 0 bases and J 7 bases; bases outside gene matches: 6. As DNA, the CDR3 is TGTGCCAGCAGCGTAGAAGGGGGCCCGGGTGGCTACACCTTC. As protein: CASSVEGGPGGYTF.

This chain connects TRBV28 to TRBJ1-2; D is unresolved. This CDR3 has 11 residues. Germline-derived CDR1 and CDR2 are MDHEN and SYDVKM. Trimming pared 4 bases from V and 4 bases from J, leaving 4 bases between. The CDR3 loop reads CASSYIYGYTF. The DNA for the CDR3 is TGTGCCAGCAGTTACATCTATGGCTACACCTTC.